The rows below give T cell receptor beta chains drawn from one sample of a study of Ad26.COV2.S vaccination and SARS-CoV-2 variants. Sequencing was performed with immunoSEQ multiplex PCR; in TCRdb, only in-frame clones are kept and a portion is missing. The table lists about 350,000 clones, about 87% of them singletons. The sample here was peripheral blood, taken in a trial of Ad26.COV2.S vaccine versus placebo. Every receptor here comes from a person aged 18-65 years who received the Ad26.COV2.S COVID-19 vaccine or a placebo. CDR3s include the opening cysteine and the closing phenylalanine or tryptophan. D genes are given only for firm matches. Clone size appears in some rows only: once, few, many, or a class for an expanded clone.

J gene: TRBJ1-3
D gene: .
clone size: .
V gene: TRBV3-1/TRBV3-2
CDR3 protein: CASSQGRGNTIYF
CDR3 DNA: TGTGCCAGCAGCCAGGGACGTGGAAACACCATATATTTT

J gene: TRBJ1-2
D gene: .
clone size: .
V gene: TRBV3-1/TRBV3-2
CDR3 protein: CASSQSLRGYTF
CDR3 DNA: TGTGCCAGCAGCCAAAGTCTCCGTGGCTACACCTTC

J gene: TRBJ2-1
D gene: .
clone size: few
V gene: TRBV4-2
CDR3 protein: CASSLGRGNEQFF
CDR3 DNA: TGTGCCAGCAGCCTCGGGAGAGGAAATGAGCAGTTCTTC

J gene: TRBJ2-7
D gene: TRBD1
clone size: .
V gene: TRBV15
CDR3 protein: CATSRGTATYEQYF
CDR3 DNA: TGTGCCACCAGCAGGGGGACAGCAACCTACGAGCAGTACTTC

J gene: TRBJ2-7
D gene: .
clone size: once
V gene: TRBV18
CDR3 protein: CASSPRVGASSYEQYF
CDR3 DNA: TGTGCCAGCTCACCCCGGGTAGGGGCGAGCTCCTACGAGCAGTACTTC

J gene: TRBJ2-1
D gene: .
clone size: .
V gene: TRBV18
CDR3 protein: CASSPSGAYNEQFF
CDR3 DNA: TGTGCCAGCTCACCTTCGGGGGCCTACAATGAGCAGTTCTTC

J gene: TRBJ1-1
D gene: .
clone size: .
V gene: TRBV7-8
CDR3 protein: CASSATGAGEAFF
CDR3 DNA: TGTGCCAGCAGCGCGACAGGAGCCGGTGAAGCTTTCTTT

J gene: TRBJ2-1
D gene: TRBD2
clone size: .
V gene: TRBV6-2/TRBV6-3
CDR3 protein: CASSRGTSDQGGQFF
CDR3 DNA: TGTGCCAGCAGTCGGGGGACTAGCGATCAGGGAGGGCAGTTCTTC

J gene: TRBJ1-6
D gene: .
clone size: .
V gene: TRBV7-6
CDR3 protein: CASSSDTSYNSPLHF
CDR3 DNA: TGTGCCAGCAGCTCCGATACCTCCTATAATTCACCCCTCCACTTT

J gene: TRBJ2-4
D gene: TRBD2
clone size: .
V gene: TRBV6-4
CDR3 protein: CASSELAGAGIQYF
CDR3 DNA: TGTGCCAGCAGTGAGTTAGCGGGAGCTGGCATTCAGTACTTC

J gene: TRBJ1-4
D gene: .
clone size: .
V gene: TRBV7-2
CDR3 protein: CASADQPRATNEKLFF
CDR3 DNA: TGTGCCAGCGCAGACCAACCCCGAGCAACTAATGAAAAACTGTTTTTT

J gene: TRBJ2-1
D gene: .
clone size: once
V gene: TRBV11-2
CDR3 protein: CASTNAVYNEQFF
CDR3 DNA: TGTGCCAGCACCAACGCGGTTTACAATGAGCAGTTCTTC

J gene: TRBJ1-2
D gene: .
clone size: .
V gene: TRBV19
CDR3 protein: CASSGGMGFYGYTF
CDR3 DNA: TGTGCCAGTAGTGGCGGTATGGGGTTCTATGGCTACACCTTC

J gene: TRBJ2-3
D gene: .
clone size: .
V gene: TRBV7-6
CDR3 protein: CASTPGVSTDTQYF
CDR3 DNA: TGTGCCAGCACACCGGGCGTGAGCACAGATACGCAGTATTTT

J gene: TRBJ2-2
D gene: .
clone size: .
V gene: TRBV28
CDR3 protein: CASSLGELTGELFF
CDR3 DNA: TGTGCCAGCAGTTTAGGGGAACTCACCGGGGAGCTGTTTTTT

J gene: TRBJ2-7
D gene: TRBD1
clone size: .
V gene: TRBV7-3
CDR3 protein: CASSEAGTGAYEQYF
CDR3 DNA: TGTGCCAGCAGTGAAGCCGGGACAGGGGCTTACGAGCAGTACTTC

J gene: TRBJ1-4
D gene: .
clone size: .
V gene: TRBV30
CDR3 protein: CAWSLRPIREKLFF
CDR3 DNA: TGTGCCTGGAGTTTGCGACCTATTAGGGAAAAACTGTTTTTT

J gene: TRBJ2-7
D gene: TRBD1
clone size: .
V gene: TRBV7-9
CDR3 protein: CASSPSPGTGVVEQYF
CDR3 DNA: TGTGCCAGCAGCCCAAGCCCCGGGACAGGGGTGGTCGAGCAGTACTTC

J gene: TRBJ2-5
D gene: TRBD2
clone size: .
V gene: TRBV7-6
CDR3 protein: CASSPSGRAGETQYF
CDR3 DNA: TGTGCCAGCAGTCCTAGCGGGAGGGCCGGAGAGACCCAGTACTTC

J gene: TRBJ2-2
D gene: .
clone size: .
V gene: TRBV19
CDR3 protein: CASNRGGGSFGELFF
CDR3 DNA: TGTGCCAGTAACCGGGGAGGGGGCAGCTTTGGGGAGCTGTTTTTT

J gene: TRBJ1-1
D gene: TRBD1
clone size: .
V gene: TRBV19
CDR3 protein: CASTSDRGLLTAEAFF
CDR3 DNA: TGTGCCAGTACTTCCGACAGGGGCCTCCTCACGGCTGAAGCTTTCTTT

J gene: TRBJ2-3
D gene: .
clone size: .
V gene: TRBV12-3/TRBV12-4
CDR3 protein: CASSGAGEDTQYF
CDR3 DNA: TGTGCCAGCAGTGGAGCAGGGGAAGATACGCAGTATTTT

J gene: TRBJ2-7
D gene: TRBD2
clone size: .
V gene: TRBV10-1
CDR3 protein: CASRPGTSGNSYEQYF
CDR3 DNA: TGCGCCAGCAGACCCGGGACTAGCGGGAACTCCTACGAGCAGTACTTC

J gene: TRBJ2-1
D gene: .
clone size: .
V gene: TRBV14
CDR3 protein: CASSQDRRSEQFF
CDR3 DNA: TGTGCCAGCAGCCAAGACCGGAGGAGTGAGCAGTTCTTC

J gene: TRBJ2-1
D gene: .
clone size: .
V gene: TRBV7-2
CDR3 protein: CASSLGSAGIILVDEQFF
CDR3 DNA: TGTGCCAGCAGCCTCGGCTCGGCAGGGATCATTTTAGTAGATGAGCAGTTCTTC

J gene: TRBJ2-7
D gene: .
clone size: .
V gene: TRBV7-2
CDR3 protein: CASSLHLTYEQYF
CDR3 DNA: TGTGCCAGCAGCTTACACCTTACCTACGAGCAGTACTTC

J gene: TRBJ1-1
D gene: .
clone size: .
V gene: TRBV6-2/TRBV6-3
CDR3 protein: CASSSLGVQTNTEAFF
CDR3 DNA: TGTGCCAGCAGTTCCCTAGGTGTGCAGACGAACACTGAAGCTTTCTTT

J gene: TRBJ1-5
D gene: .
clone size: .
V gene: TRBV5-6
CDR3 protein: CASSLSPRGPQHF
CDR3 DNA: TGTGCCAGCAGCTTATCCCCCAGGGGGCCCCAGCATTTT

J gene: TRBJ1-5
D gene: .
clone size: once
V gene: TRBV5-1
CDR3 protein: CASSLNPGAGEPQHF
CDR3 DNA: TGCGCCAGCAGCCTAAATCCCGGGGCCGGAGAGCCCCAGCATTTT

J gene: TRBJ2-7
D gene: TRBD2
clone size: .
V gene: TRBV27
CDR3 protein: CATAIAGGEYEQYF
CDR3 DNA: TGTGCCACCGCCATAGCGGGAGGAGAATACGAGCAGTACTTC

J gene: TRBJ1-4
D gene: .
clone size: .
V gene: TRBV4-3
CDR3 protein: CASSQDWRRSEKLFF
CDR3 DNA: TGCGCCAGCAGCCAAGATTGGCGGAGGAGTGAAAAACTGTTTTTT

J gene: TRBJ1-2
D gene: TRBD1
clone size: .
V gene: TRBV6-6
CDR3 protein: CASTPMQGANYGYTF
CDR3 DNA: TGTGCCAGCACCCCAATGCAGGGGGCGAACTATGGCTACACCTTC

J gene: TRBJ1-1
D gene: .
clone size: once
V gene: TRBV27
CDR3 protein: CASSRPGVENTEAFF
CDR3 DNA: TGTGCCAGCAGTCGGCCAGGGGTTGAGAACACTGAAGCTTTCTTT

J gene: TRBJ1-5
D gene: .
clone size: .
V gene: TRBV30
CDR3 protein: CAWSPGLGQPQHF
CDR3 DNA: TGTGCCTGGAGCCCTGGTCTCGGTCAGCCCCAGCATTTT

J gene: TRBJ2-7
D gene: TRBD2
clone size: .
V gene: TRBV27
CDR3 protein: CASSLRGTSGRAYEQYF
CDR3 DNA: TGTGCCAGCAGCCTAAGGGGCACTAGCGGGAGGGCCTACGAGCAGTACTTC

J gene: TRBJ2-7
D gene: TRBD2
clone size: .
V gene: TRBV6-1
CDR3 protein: CASSDRWGSGFSYEQYF
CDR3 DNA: TGTGCCAGCAGTGACCGGTGGGGTAGCGGGTTCTCCTACGAGCAGTACTTC

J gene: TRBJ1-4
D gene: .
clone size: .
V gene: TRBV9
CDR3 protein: CASGAGSEKLFF
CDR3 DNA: TGTGCCAGCGGGGCAGGGAGCGAAAAACTGTTTTTT